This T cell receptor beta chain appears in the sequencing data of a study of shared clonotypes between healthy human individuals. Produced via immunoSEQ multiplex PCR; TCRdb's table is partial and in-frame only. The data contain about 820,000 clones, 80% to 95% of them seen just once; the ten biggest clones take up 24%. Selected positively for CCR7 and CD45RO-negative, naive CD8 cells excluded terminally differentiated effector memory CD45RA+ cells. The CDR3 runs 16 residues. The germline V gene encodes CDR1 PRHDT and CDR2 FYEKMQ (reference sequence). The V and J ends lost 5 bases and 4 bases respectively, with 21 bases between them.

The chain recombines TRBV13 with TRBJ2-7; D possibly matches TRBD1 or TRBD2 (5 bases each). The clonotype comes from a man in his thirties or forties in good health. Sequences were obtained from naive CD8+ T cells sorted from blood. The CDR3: CASSPRGTGTRYEQYF. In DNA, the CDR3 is TGTGCCAGCAGCCCCCGTGGGACGGGCACTAGGTACGAGCAGTACTTC.